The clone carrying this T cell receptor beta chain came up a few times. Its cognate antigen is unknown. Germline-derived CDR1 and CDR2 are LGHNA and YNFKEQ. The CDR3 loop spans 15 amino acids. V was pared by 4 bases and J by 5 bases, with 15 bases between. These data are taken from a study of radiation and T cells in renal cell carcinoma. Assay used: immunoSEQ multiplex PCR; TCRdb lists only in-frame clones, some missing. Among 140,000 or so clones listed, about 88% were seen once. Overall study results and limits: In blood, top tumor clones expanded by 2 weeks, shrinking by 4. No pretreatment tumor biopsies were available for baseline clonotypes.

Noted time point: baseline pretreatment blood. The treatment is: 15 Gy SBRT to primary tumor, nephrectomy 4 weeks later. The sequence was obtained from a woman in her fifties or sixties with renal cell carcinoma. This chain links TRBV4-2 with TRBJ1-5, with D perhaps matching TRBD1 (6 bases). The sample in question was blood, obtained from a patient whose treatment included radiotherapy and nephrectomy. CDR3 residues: CASSPYDRTHQPQHF. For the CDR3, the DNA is TGTGCCAGCAGCCCCTATGACAGGACCCATCAGCCCCAGCATTTT.